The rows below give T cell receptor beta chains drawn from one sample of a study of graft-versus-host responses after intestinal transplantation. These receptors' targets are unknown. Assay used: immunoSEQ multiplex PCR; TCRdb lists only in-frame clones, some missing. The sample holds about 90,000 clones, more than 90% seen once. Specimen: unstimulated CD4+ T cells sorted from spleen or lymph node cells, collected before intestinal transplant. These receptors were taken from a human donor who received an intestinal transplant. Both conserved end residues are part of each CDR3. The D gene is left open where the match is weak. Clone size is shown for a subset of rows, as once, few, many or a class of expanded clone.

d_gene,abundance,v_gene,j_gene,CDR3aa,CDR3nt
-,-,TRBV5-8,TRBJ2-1,CASRISTNEQFF,TGTGCCAGCAGGATAAGTACCAATGAGCAGTTCTTC
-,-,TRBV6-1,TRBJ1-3,CASSVRGTGNTIYF,TGTGCCAGCAGTGTTCGAGGGACTGGAAACACCATATATTTT
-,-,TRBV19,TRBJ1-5,CASSSRWVDNQPQHF,TGTGCCAGTAGTAGTCGCTGGGTGGACAATCAGCCCCAGCATTTT
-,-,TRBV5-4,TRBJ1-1,CASSLVGGQGAFF,TGTGCCAGCAGCTTGGTTGGAGGGCAGGGAGCTTTCTTT
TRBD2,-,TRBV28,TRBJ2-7,CASSPGGEGNEQYF,TGTGCCAGCAGTCCAGGTGGGGAGGGGAACGAGCAGTACTTC
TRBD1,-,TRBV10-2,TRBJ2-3,CASTGQGMDTQYF,TGCGCCAGCACTGGACAGGGCATGGATACGCAGTATTTT
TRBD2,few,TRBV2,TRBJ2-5,CASMGRGLGTQYF,TGTGCCAGCATGGGGAGGGGCTTGGGGACCCAGTACTTC
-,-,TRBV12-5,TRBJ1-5,CASGFGSGRSQHF,TGTGCTAGTGGTTTTGGGTCGGGAAGGTCCCAGCATTTT
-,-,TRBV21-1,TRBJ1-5,CASLSNQPQHF,TGTGCCTCTCTTAGCAATCAGCCCCAGCATTTT
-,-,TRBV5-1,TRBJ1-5,CASSLGSTGGSNQPQHF,TGCGCCAGCAGCTTGGGCTCCACTGGGGGTAGCAATCAGCCCCAGCATTTT